This record looks at one T cell receptor beta chain sequence and its context. Its target antigen remains unknown. No much larger clonotype is one base removed from it; base qualities were not supplied. This sample is drawn from a study of blood T cell repertoires in COVID-19 (TCRdb year 2020). About the full investigation: Samples from collaborators originated in the United States, Italy and Spain and spanned both the acute and convalescent phases of COVID-19. The repertoires were released in a freely available public database meant as a resource for research on the immune response to SARS-CoV-2. The samples were drawn from the first 160 participants of the ongoing ImmuneRACE study and from 1,254 subjects provided by 6 global collaborators. The dataset comprised deeply sampled blood TCRbeta repertoires from subjects exposed to, actively infected with, or recovered from COVID-19. The prospective study material was composed of cDNA or gDNA derived from T cells, B-cell-depleted T cells, or PBMCs. A de-identified subject ID, COVID-19 status, age in years and sex were almost always included in the sample metadata. Where available, HLA class I and class II types were taken from metadata supplied by the sample provider and were not determined by assay-based typing. The study at large found these results: The quantity of clinical and demographic metadata differed by source and by participant and was supplied without curation.

Each collaborating institution followed its own protocols to collect whole blood in K2EDTA tubes. For TCRbeta analysis, collaborator samples were shipped as frozen whole blood, as isolated PBMCs, or as DNA extracted from either sample type. The immunoSEQ Assay, a bias-controlled multiplex PCR, was used to amplify TCRbeta CDR3 regions from genomic DNA. The paper's data handling went like this. The number of nucleated cells in each sample was estimated by amplification of reference gene primers within the assay. To quantify the absolute abundance of each unique TCRbeta CDR3 rearrangement, sequence reads were collapsed and filtered. Productive Simpson clonality was computed per sample as the square root of Simpson's diversity index over productive rearrangements. TCRdb holds this immuneACCESS table with in-frame rearrangements only. Some clones are missing; in checked studies, unresolved V genes explain under half, and the rest has no known cause. V and J calls and clone size are as listed in that table; D and trimming were resolved from the DNA. Here the sample has 150,000 to 200,000 clones; 85% to 90% occur a single time. The ten biggest clones cover roughly 3.3% of the sample.

The specimen was peripheral blood. The clonotype comes from a man aged 18 to 29 with active or convalescent COVID-19.

The DNA is TGTGCCAGCAGCGTAGTCGATAGGGGGGGTGAGCAGTTCTTC. It specifies CASSVVDRGGEQFF. Here the chain combines TRBV9 and TRBJ2-1; possibly the D gene is TRBD2, per 7 matching bases. The germline V gene supplies CDR1 SGDLS and CDR2 YYNGEE. Taken from cysteine to phenylalanine, the CDR3 has 14 residues. This entry keeps only the CDR3 DNA: 42 bases, framed from base 1. Trimming costs V 0 bases and J 9 bases, and their ends lie 13 bases apart.